The next 27 T cell receptor beta chains were all read from a single sample in a study of beta chain features in type 1 diabetes. Points from the study as a whole: The study found moderately but significantly shorter TCRB CDR3s in all four CD4+ subsets of Type 1 diabetes patients.

Expressed TCRB transcripts were sequenced because the isolated RNA had all been reverse transcribed beforehand. This table comes from immunoSEQ multiplex PCR, and its TCRdb copy is limited to in-frame clones, with some not included. The sample consists of nearly 700,000 clones, under 15% of them appearing once. These TCRs are of unknown antigen specificity. The sample taken for sequencing was naive CD4+ T cells from blood. The receptors here all came from a young man with type 1 diabetes.

This clone was observed a few times. The chain links TRBV19 to TRBJ2-3, with D possibly matching TRBD1 (5 bases). V lost 9 bases and J lost 0, with 10 bases in between. The V gene's germline CDR1 is LNHDA and CDR2 SQIVND (reference sequence). This CDR3 is 13 amino acids long. DNA for the CDR3: TGTGCCAGCAGGGATCTTAGCACAGATACGCAGTATTTT. It yields the protein CASRDLSTDTQYF.

As concerns this clone: This specimen includes other DNA sequences encoding the same CDR3. The rearrangement uses TRBV20-1 and TRBJ2-7; D is uncertain. The CDR3 runs 11 residues. Germline CDR1 and CDR2: DFQATT and SNEGSKA (reference sequence). Between the trimmed V and J ends, which lost 5 bases and 4 bases, there was a span of 9 bases. The CDR3 here is CSASPPYEQYF. The CDR3 DNA reads TGCAGTGCTTCTCCCCCTTACGAGCAGTACTTC.

The chain links TRBV5-1 to TRBJ1-1, with 8 bases lining up with TRBD1. There are 14 residues in the CDR3. Per germline, CDR1 SGHRS and CDR2 YFSETQ. With V trimmed by 4 bases and J by 4 bases, 6 bases remained unmatched. The CDR3 is CASSIGQGATEAFF. In DNA, the CDR3 is TGCGCCAGCAGCATCGGACAGGGAGCCACTGAAGCTTTCTTT.

This clone was seen more than once but under ten times. The chain combines TRBV21-1 with TRBJ1-2; the table's D call, TRBD1, has no DNA check behind it. TRBV21-1 is listed as a pseudogene. This CDR3 is built from 19 residues. CDR3 nucleotides: TGTGCCAGCAGCTACTATCTTCGCTTAAGGGGGAGAGCTAACTATGGCTACACCTTC. This codes for CASSYYLRLRGRANYGYTF.

The table lists this clone with a few counts. The chain joins TRBV30 to TRBJ2-4, with a weak D call TRBD2 (6 bases). CDR1 GTSNPN and CDR2 SVGIG come from the germline V gene (reference sequence). The CDR3 runs 16 residues. V lost 1 base and J 0 bases, leaving 13 bases between the germline ends. CDR3 nucleotide sequence: TGTGCCTGGAGTGCGGGGGAATTAATAGCCAAAAACATTCAGTACTTC. It is translated as CAWSAGELIAKNIQYF.

There are a few counts of this clone. The V call is TRBV2, the J call TRBJ2-5; TRBD2 is a possible D gene (6 bases). Germline CDR1 reads SNHLY; CDR2 reads FYNNEI. The ends were cut back, 11 bases at V and 5 bases at J, with 15 bases in the middle. There are 12 residues in the CDR3. Here the CDR3 reads CAGRGDGETQYF. CDR3 nucleotide sequence: TGTGCCGGACGCGGGGACGGGGAGACCCAGTACTTC.

This clone was found a few times. The V call is TRBV27, the J call TRBJ2-1, with unresolved D. The germline gives CDR1 MNHEY, CDR2 SMNVEV (reference sequence). Trimming stripped 1 base from V and 7 bases from J, with 8 bases between. This CDR3 has 13 amino acids. CDR3 DNA: TGTGCCAGCAGTTTATTGGTTGGGAATGAGCAGTTCTTC. This translates into CASSLLVGNEQFF.

This clone has only a few counts. The rearrangement links TRBV6-5 to TRBJ2-7; 8 nucleotides agree with TRBD2. Trimming took 4 bases from V and 0 from J; bases not matched to a gene: 5. The CDR3 covers 15 residues. Germline V lookup: CDR1 MNHEY, CDR2 SVGAGI. CDR3 DNA sequence: TGTGCCAGCAGTTTTAGCGGGGCCCTCTCCTACGAGCAGTACTTC. The encoded protein is CASSFSGALSYEQYF.

This clone has only a few counts. V gene TRBV29-1 combines with J gene TRBJ1-1; tentative D call: TRBD1 (5 bases). Germline CDR1 is SQVTM and CDR2 is ANQGSEA. There are 13 residues in the CDR3. Trimming left V 6 bases short and J 1 base short, with 12 bases between. The DNA of the CDR3 is TGCAGCGTGGGGGGGTCCGGGAACACTGAAGCTTTCTTT. Protein product: CSVGGSGNTEAFF.

The chain has TRBV18 and TRBJ2-2; D gene ambiguous. This CDR3 region has 15 residues. With 3 bases removed from V and 3 bases from J, the gap between germline ends came to 11 bases. Germline assignment: CDR1 KGHSH and CDR2 LQKENI. The CDR3 reads CASSPSQADTGELFF. DNA of the CDR3: TGTGCCAGCTCACCGAGTCAGGCGGACACCGGGGAGCTGTTTTTT.

This clone came up a few times. This rearrangement joins TRBV30 to TRBJ2-5; D may be TRBD2 (6 bases). The CDR3 totals 15 residues. Trimming took 0 bases from V and 4 from J, leaving 15 bases between them. CDR1 is GTSNPN and CDR2 is SVGIG in the germline V gene (reference sequence). The CDR3 region is CAWSVLEGAGETQYF. CDR3 in DNA: TGTGCCTGGAGTGTATTGGAGGGAGCGGGAGAGACCCAGTACTTC. The variable domain in full, completed from reference TRBV30 and TRBJ2-5, reads SQTIHQWPATLVQPVGSPLSLECTVEGTSNPNLYWYRQAAGRGLQLLFYSVGIGQISSEVPQNLSASRPQDRQFILSSKKLLLSDSGFYLCAWSVLEGAGETQYFGPGTRLLVL.

The gene calls are TRBV10-1 and TRBJ2-2; D is ambiguous. The CDR3 runs to 14 residues. From germline, CDR1 is WNHNN and CDR2 SYGVQD (reference sequence). V shed 10 bases and J shed 4 bases, with 16 bases lying between them. CDR3 sequence reads: CATSHTLGTGELFF. CDR3 bases: TGCGCCACCAGCCATACTTTAGGCACCGGGGAGCTGTTTTTT.

V is TRBV30 and J is TRBJ2-1, with no clear D. The V end lost 3 bases, the J end lost 3 bases, and 3 bases lay between the germline ends. The CDR3 sequence is 11 residues long. Germline lookup yields CDR1 GTSNPN and CDR2 SVGIG (reference sequence). The CDR3 reads CAWRHYNEQFF. CDR3 in DNA: TGTGCCTGGAGACACTACAATGAGCAGTTCTTC.

This clone was picked up a small number of times. V is TRBV5-1 and J is TRBJ2-7; no clear D gene. Trimming took off 4 bases at V and 4 bases at J, with 15 bases between the two ends. This CDR3 spans 14 amino acids. Germline CDR1 SGHRS, CDR2 YFSETQ. The DNA of the CDR3 is TGCGCCAGCAGCACGGTAGATGCAGTGTACGAGCAGTACTTC. Amino acid sequence: CASSTVDAVYEQYF.

This clone was seen only a few times. This sequence joins TRBV29-1 and TRBJ1-1; 10 positions agree with TRBD1. Unmatched junction bases numbered 12, after V lost 8 bases and J lost 0 bases. The CDR3 totals 16 residues. Per the germline V gene, CDR1 is SQVTM and CDR2 is ANQGSEA. The CDR3 bases are TGCAGCTTAATGGGACAGGGGCCGCTTATGAACACTGAAGCTTTCTTT. Protein: CSLMGQGPLMNTEAFF.

As regards this clone: The junction departs from germline at one end; a sequencing error may be responsible. The rearrangement links TRBV7-7 to TRBJ2-5; a weak D match, TRBD1 (5 bases). Germline V gene data show CDR1 as SSHAT and CDR2 as FNYEAQ (reference sequence). The length of the CDR3 is 13 residues. In nucleotides, the CDR3 is TGTGCTAGCAGCCCACGACAGAAAGAGACCCAGTACTTC. Amino acid sequence: CASSPRQKETQYF.

This clone has a handful of counts. The rearrangement joins TRBV30 to TRBJ1-2; possibly TRBD1 for D (6 bases). V gave up 8 bases and J gave up 8 bases, with 21 bases separating them. The germline CDR1 and CDR2 sequences are GTSNPN and SVGIG (reference sequence). CDR3 length equals 13 residues. As DNA, the CDR3 is TGTGCCCGGACGGAACAAGCAGGGGAGGGCTACACCTTC. It encodes CARTEQAGEGYTF.

The rearrangement uses TRBV11-3 and TRBJ2-5; D gene unclear. The CDR3 has 16 amino acids. Trimming stripped 5 bases from V and 2 bases from J, with 18 bases between. Looked up from germline, CDR1 is SGHNT and CDR2 is YENEEA. Written as DNA, the CDR3 is TGTGCCAGCAGCCCCGGTCGGCAGGACCGTCAAGAGACCCAGTACTTC. Translation gives CASSPGRQDRQETQYF.

This clone was counted a few times. The rearrangement joins TRBV2 to TRBJ1-5; the match to TRBD1 covers 8 bases. Germline CDR1 reads SNHLY; CDR2 reads FYNNEI. Losses at the gene ends were 6 bases for V and 6 bases for J; bases not matched to a gene: 7. CDR3 length: 14 residues. CDR3 amino acids: CASRPTGESQPQHF. CDR3 coding DNA: TGTGCCAGCAGGCCGACAGGGGAAAGTCAGCCCCAGCATTTT.

The V call is TRBV30, the J call TRBJ1-1; D gene unclear. Trimming pared 4 bases from V and 3 bases from J, leaving 12 bases between. CDR3 length: 13 amino acids. The germline CDR1 and CDR2 sequences are GTSNPN and SVGIG (reference sequence). The CDR3 region is CAWKVAGDTEAFF. DNA of the CDR3: TGTGCCTGGAAGGTGGCCGGAGACACTGAAGCTTTCTTT.

J is TRBJ2-3 and V is TRBV18; the D gene is possibly TRBD1 (5 bases). The CDR3 extends over 14 amino acids. Germline V gene lookup returns CDR1 KGHSH and CDR2 LQKENI. Deletions cut 2 bases from V and 9 bases from J, with 15 bases between. The CDR3 spells CASSPGALVQTQYF. In DNA form, the CDR3 reads TGTGCCAGCTCACCAGGGGCCCTAGTTCAGACGCAGTATTTT.

This rearrangement joins TRBV5-1 to TRBJ2-1; the D gene is possibly TRBD1 (6 bases). V lost 4 bases and J 7 bases, leaving 24 bases between the germline ends. This CDR3 spans 17 amino acids. CDR1 is SGHRS and CDR2 is YFSETQ in the germline V gene. The CDR3 DNA sequence: TGCGCCAGCAGCACTCTCGGGGTCACAGGGTTTGAGAATGAGCAGTTCTTC. As protein: CASSTLGVTGFENEQFF.

This clone turned up a few times. The rearrangement uses TRBV19 and TRBJ2-7; D perhaps matches TRBD2 (5 bases). V was trimmed by 3 bases and J by 3 bases, leaving 12 bases between them. This CDR3 comprises 14 residues. Germline V gives CDR1 LNHDA, CDR2 SQIVND (reference sequence). The CDR3 nucleotides read TGTGCCAGTAGTATTGCGGGTGACTTCTACGAGCAGTACTTC. The encoded protein is CASSIAGDFYEQYF.

The chain uses TRBV10-1 and TRBJ1-1, with D perhaps matching TRBD1 (5 bases). The CDR3 is made up of 13 amino acids. The germline V gene encodes CDR1 WNHNN and CDR2 SYGVQD (reference sequence). V shed 6 bases and J shed 0 bases, with 8 bases lying between them. CDR3 bases: TGCGCCAGCAGGGACACCTTGAACACTGAAGCTTTCTTT. Translating it yields CASRDTLNTEAFF.

V gene TRBV7-3 combines with J gene TRBJ1-1; D is possibly TRBD1 (5 bases). The CDR3 runs 12 residues. Germline V gene lookup returns CDR1 SGHTA and CDR2 FQGTGA. V was pared by 5 bases and J by 1 base, with 5 bases between. The CDR3 DNA follows: TGTGCCAGCAGCACAGGGAACACTGAAGCTTTCTTT. Translation: CASSTGNTEAFF.

V gene TRBV27 combines with J gene TRBJ2-2; a possible D gene is TRBD1 (6 bases). Trimming stripped 5 bases from V and 5 bases from J, with 12 bases between. The CDR3 totals 14 residues. Germline values: CDR1 MNHEY, CDR2 SMNVEV (reference sequence). The CDR3 DNA is TGTGCCAGCAGTGACAGGTTTCCTACCGGGGAGCTGTTTTTT. Translation: CASSDRFPTGELFF.

V gene TRBV28 combines with J gene TRBJ2-1, with 7 bases that match TRBD1. CDR1 and CDR2 (germline): MDHEN, SYDVKM. J lost 8 bases, V lost 2 bases, and 6 bases had no gene match. The CDR3 spans 14 residues. The CDR3 is CASSLVQGDDEQFF. The DNA of the CDR3 is TGTGCCAGCAGTTTAGTTCAGGGGGACGATGAGCAGTTCTTC.